This T cell receptor beta chain was identified during a study of glioma-infiltrating T cells after dendritic cell vaccination. Overall study results and limits: The cohort had few patients with full blood and tumor sets.

Germline V gene sequence: CDR1 MNHEY, CDR2 SVGAGI. This CDR3 region has 15 residues. Trimming stripped 0 bases from V and 10 bases from J, with 13 bases between. Measured with immunoSEQ multiplex PCR; TCRdb has only the in-frame clones, and not every one. This sample yields around 89,000 clones, of which 70% to 90% are seen a single time; more than 15% belongs to the top ten. Comment on this clone: The target antigen is unknown.

The sequences come from blood, collected before dendritic cell vaccination. This chain joins TRBV6-5 and TRBJ1-6; D remains unclear. This clonotype originated in a human donor with glioblastoma. CDR3 amino acids: CASSYSGSFGSPLHF. CDR3 nucleotide sequence: TGTGCCAGCAGTTACTCGGGTTCTTTCGGGTCACCCCTCCACTTT.